What follows is one T cell receptor beta chain and its context. This entry is derived from a study of cytomegalovirus exposure and HLA in healthy donors. Sequencing was performed with immunoSEQ multiplex PCR; in TCRdb, only in-frame clones are kept and a portion is missing. The sample shows 180,000 or so clones, roughly 86% of them seen only once. The donors were part of the validation cohort, which consisted of about 130 subjects and was separate from the first cohort of 666 subjects. Source material: PBMCs. The receptor was derived from a man aged 25 to 40 in good health and CMV-seropositive.

The CDR3 DNA sequence: TGCGCCAGCAGCCACCTTGGGGGGACTAGCAGTTCCAATGAGCAGTTCTTC. Translation: CASSHLGGTSSSNEQFF. The rearrangement joins TRBV4-3 to TRBJ2-1; 9 bases align to TRBD2. This CDR3 has 17 residues. Germline V CDR1 and CDR2: LGHNA, YSLEER. V dropped 3 bases and J dropped 6; count of bases not matched to a gene: 12.